Given below is one T cell receptor beta chain in context. Participants reported their clinical history, and cohort assignment relied on those reports. The source of the sample is a study of blood T cell repertoires in COVID-19. V was shortened by 3 bases and J by 1 base, with 6 bases between the two germline ends. CDR3 length equals 13 residues. Germline V CDR1 and CDR2: SGHTA, FQGNSA. Data came from immunoSEQ multiplex PCR; TCRdb stores just in-frame clones and leaves some out. The data hold fewer than 200,000 clones, with 75% to 90% observed a single time. The sample was PBMCs or T cells enriched from blood (not recorded which). The chain is built from TRBV7-2 and TRBJ1-1; maybe TRBD1 (5 bases). The receptor was derived from a woman in her 50s who had recovered from COVID-19. CDR3 sequence reads: CASSFQGNTEAFF. In DNA, the CDR3 is TGTGCCAGCAGCTTTCAGGGGAACACTGAAGCTTTCTTT.